The 32 T cell receptor beta chains given below trace back to one sample, sequenced in a study of blood T cell repertoires in COVID-19. Profiling relied on immunoSEQ multiplex PCR, and the TCRdb table lists in-frame clones only, not all of them. The sample records a few hundred thousand clones, about 91% being singletons. Sequencing was performed on peripheral blood. The receptors stem from a woman aged 40 to 55 who had recovered from COVID-19.

The gene calls are TRBV7-2 and TRBJ2-7; 7 bases are a match to TRBD1. Germline values: CDR1 SGHTA, CDR2 FQGNSA. Trimming removed 5 bases from V and 2 bases from J; junction bases left unmatched: 3. The CDR3 extends over 13 amino acids. The DNA for the CDR3 is TGTGCCAGCAGCAGGGACAGCACCTACGAGCAGTACTTC. Protein sequence: CASSRDSTYEQYF.

The CDR3 sequence is CASRVDRGYGYTF. The CDR3 DNA sequence: TGTGCCAGCAGGGTGGACAGGGGCTATGGCTACACCTTC. The chain combines TRBV6-5 with TRBJ1-2, with TRBD1 identical over 9 bases. Germline V gene lookup returns CDR1 MNHEY and CDR2 SVGAGI. CDR3 length equals 13 residues. Losses at the gene ends were 6 bases for V and 4 bases for J; bases not matched to a gene: 3.

The chain carries TRBV3-1 (or the pseudogene TRBV3-2) and TRBJ1-2; the D is unclear. Trimming took off 0 bases at V and 8 bases at J, with 10 bases between the two ends. The CDR3 consists of 13 residues. Germline loops: CDR1 LGHDT, CDR2 YNNKEL (reference sequence). CDR3 amino acids: CASSQEPGSGYTF. The CDR3 DNA follows: TGTGCCAGCAGCCAAGAACCGGGGTCGGGCTACACCTTC.

This rearrangement joins TRBV9 to TRBJ2-2, with a tentative D call TRBD2 (7 bases). V shed 7 bases and J shed 4 bases, with 17 bases lying between them. The V gene's germline CDR1 is SGDLS and CDR2 YYNGEE. CDR3 length: 15 amino acids. DNA for the CDR3: TGTGCCAGCGGGGGCCCCGGGGGGACCACCGGGGAGCTGTTTTTT. Translated, it gives CASGGPGGTTGELFF.

In nucleotides, the CDR3 is TGTGCCAGCAGTTACCTAACTGAAGCTTTCTTT. This codes for CASSYLTEAFF. The rearrangement links TRBV2 to TRBJ1-1; D gene uncertain. CDR1 and CDR2 (germline): SNHLY, FYNNEI. V was pared by 5 bases and J by 5 bases, with 6 bases between. The CDR3 loop spans 11 amino acids.

The rearrangement uses TRBV7-6 and TRBJ2-5, with 8 positions matching TRBD2. CDR1 and CDR2 (germline): SGHVS, FNYEAQ. Trimming at V came to 3 bases and at J to 3 bases, leaving 6 bases not matched to a gene. The CDR3 is 15 residues long. The chain's CDR3 is CASSLPGGPEETQYF. In DNA, the CDR3 is TGTGCCAGCAGCTTGCCGGGGGGGCCGGAAGAGACCCAGTACTTC.

The V call is TRBV27, the J call TRBJ2-3; TRBD2 might be the D (5 bases). CDR3 length: 14 residues. Germline loops: CDR1 MNHEY, CDR2 SMNVEV (reference sequence). V dropped 5 bases and J dropped 4 bases, with 13 bases sitting between them. Here the CDR3 DNA reads TGTGCCAGCAGTATCCGACGGGGTCCAGATACGCAGTATTTT. Translating it yields CASSIRRGPDTQYF.

The gene calls are TRBV4-2 and TRBJ1-1; TRBD1 might be the D (5 bases). Germline CDR1 reads LGHNA; CDR2 reads YNFKEQ. The CDR3 length is 14 residues. V was clipped by 0 bases and J by 4 bases, with 9 bases between them. CDR3 nucleotide sequence: TGTGCCAGCAGCCAAGAGGGGGGTATCACTGAAGCTTTCTTT. Encoded protein: CASSQEGGITEAFF.

The chain has TRBV27 and TRBJ2-7; TRBD1 matches 7 bases. The CDR3 has 15 amino acids. From germline, CDR1 is MNHEY and CDR2 SMNVEV (reference sequence). V lost 5 bases and J lost 2; bases outside the gene matches: 9. The chain's CDR3 is CASSHRGAVAYEQYF. In DNA, the CDR3 is TGTGCCAGCAGTCACAGGGGAGCGGTTGCCTACGAGCAGTACTTC.

V and J are TRBV9 and TRBJ2-1; D might be TRBD2 (5 bases). The length of the CDR3 is 13 residues. Germline CDR1 SGDLS, CDR2 YYNGEE. V lost 4 bases, J lost 7 bases, and 12 bases lay in between. The CDR3 loop reads CASSTRSGNEQFF. For the CDR3, the DNA is TGTGCCAGCAGCACACGCTCGGGGAATGAGCAGTTCTTC. Together with reference TRBV9 and TRBJ2-1, the CDR3 gives the full variable domain: DSGVTQTPKHLITATGQRVTLRCSPRSGDLSVYWYQQSLDQGLQFLIQYYNGEERAKGNILERFSAQQFPDLHSELNLSSLELGDSALYFCASSTRSGNEQFFGPGTRLTVL.

V gene TRBV18 combines with J gene TRBJ1-4, with D perhaps TRBD1 (5 bases). The V end was cut by 4 bases, the J end by 2 bases, with 17 bases between. The CDR3 has 17 amino acids. Germline CDR1 is KGHSH and CDR2 is LQKENI. The CDR3 nucleotides read TGTGCCAGCTCACGGACCCAGGGAGGCGTTACTAATGAAAAACTGTTTTTT. The encoded protein is CASSRTQGGVTNEKLFF.

The CDR3 DNA is TGCAGCGCTATGGACAGGGGGCCGGAGACCCAGTACTTC. Translation gives CSAMDRGPETQYF. The chain recombines TRBV29-1 with TRBJ2-5, with TRBD1 matching over 11 bases. After removal of 7 bases from V and 5 bases from J, the junction contained 6 bases not matched to a gene. This CDR3 comprises 13 residues. Germline loops: CDR1 SQVTM, CDR2 ANQGSEA.

The chain carries TRBV24-1 and TRBJ2-5; tentative D call: TRBD1 (6 bases). CDR1 and CDR2 (germline): KGHDR, SFDVKD. This CDR3 is built from 15 residues. V lost 5 bases to trimming and J lost 5 bases, with 17 bases between them. The CDR3 DNA sequence: TGTGCCACCAGTGTTGGAGTGGGGGCTTTGGAGACCCAGTACTTC. It codes for CATSVGVGALETQYF.

J is TRBJ1-1 and V is TRBV7-9, with D unresolved. Deletions cut 5 bases from V and 6 bases from J, with 10 bases between. Germline V lookup: CDR1 SEHNR, CDR2 FQNEAQ (reference sequence). The length of the CDR3 is 12 residues. The CDR3 loop is CASSPNGPEAFF. The CDR3 bases are TGTGCCAGCAGCCCGAATGGGCCTGAAGCTTTCTTT. Supplemented by reference TRBV7-9 and TRBJ1-1, the full variable domain reads DTGVSQNPRHKITKRGQNVTFRCDPISEHNRLYWYRQTLGQGPEFLTYFQNEAQLEKSRLLSDRFSAERPKGSFSTLEIQRTEQGDSAMYLCASSPNGPEAFFGQGTRLTVV.

This rearrangement joins TRBV10-1 to TRBJ2-4; D may be TRBD1 (6 bases). There are 14 residues in the CDR3. The V gene lost 6 bases and the J gene lost 1 base, with 10 bases spanning the gap. Germline CDR1 WNHNN, CDR2 SYGVQD (reference sequence). CDR3 region: CASSETGAKNIQYF. The CDR3 region has the DNA TGCGCCAGCAGCGAGACAGGTGCCAAAAACATTCAGTACTTC.

This sequence joins TRBV6-5 and TRBJ1-3; the D is unclear. Germline CDR1 and CDR2: MNHEY and SVGAGI. V lost 6 bases, J lost 1 base, and 10 bases lay in between. CDR3 size: 14 residues. CDR3 sequence (DNA): TGTGCCAGCAGCAGAGGTGGTTCTGGAAACACCATATATTTT. Its protein product is CASSRGGSGNTIYF.

The chain has TRBV9 and TRBJ1-4; D might be TRBD1 (6 bases). The germline V and J ends were trimmed by 5 bases and 8 bases, with 19 bases remaining between them. The CDR3 has 15 residues. Germline V lookup: CDR1 SGDLS, CDR2 YYNGEE. For the CDR3, the DNA is TGTGCCAGCAGTGCTGGGGGGGGGCCGGTGGAAAAACTGTTTTTT. This codes for CASSAGGGPVEKLFF.

The V call is TRBV13, the J call TRBJ1-2; 8 bases line up with TRBD1. The germline V gene encodes CDR1 PRHDT and CDR2 FYEKMQ (reference sequence). The CDR3 consists of 14 residues. Trimming removed 4 bases from V and 4 bases from J; junction bases left unmatched: 5. CDR3 loop: CASSSTGDTYGYTF. CDR3 bases: TGTGCCAGCAGCTCGACAGGGGATACCTATGGCTACACCTTC.

This clone has a handful of counts. The rearrangement links TRBV7-9 to TRBJ2-3; no clear D gene. Germline CDR1 reads SEHNR; CDR2 reads FQNEAQ (reference sequence). This CDR3 region has 18 residues. V shed 4 bases and J shed 5 bases, with 25 bases lying between them. CDR3 DNA: TGTGCCAGCAGCTCTTATCCTCGCCGACTGGTTCGCGTAGATACGCAGTATTTT. Amino acid sequence: CASSSYPRRLVRVDTQYF.

The CDR3 DNA follows: TGTGCCAGCAGTGCCGGACTAGTGGTGGAGACCCAGTACTTC. Translating gives CASSAGLVVETQYF. The chain employs TRBV2 and TRBJ2-5; 7 nucleotides align to TRBD2. Germline-derived CDR1 and CDR2 are SNHLY and FYNNEI. With V trimmed by 4 bases and J by 5 bases, 7 bases remained unmatched. The CDR3 has 14 amino acids.

The chain recombines TRBV18 with TRBJ2-2; 7 bases map to TRBD2. J was trimmed by 1 base and V by 6 bases; bases with no gene match: 2. The CDR3 runs 14 residues. Germline lookup yields CDR1 KGHSH and CDR2 LQKENI. The CDR3 spells CASSLAENTGELFF. The DNA for the CDR3 is TGTGCCAGCTCCCTAGCGGAGAACACCGGGGAGCTGTTTTTT.

The V gene is TRBV5-4, the J gene TRBJ2-7; 7 bases match TRBD1. Germline V gives CDR1 SGHNT, CDR2 YYREEE (reference sequence). The CDR3 spans 13 residues. Trimming removed 4 bases from V and 4 bases from J; junction bases left unmatched: 5. For the CDR3, the DNA is TGTGCCAGCAGCCTGGGACAGAGGTACGAGCAGTACTTC. This codes for CASSLGQRYEQYF. The complete variable domain, with remaining parts taken from reference TRBV5-4 and TRBJ2-7, reads ETGVTQSPTHLIKTRGQQVTLRCSSQSGHNTVSWYQQALGQGPQFIFQYYREEENGRGNFPPRFSGLQFPNYSSELNVNALELDDSALYLCASSLGQRYEQYFGPGTRLTVT.

The V call is TRBV10-3, the J call TRBJ2-1; 8 nucleotides line up with TRBD2. CDR1 ENHRY and CDR2 SYGVKD come from the germline V gene. This CDR3 has 12 amino acids. The J segment lost 5 bases and the V segment lost 10 bases, leaving 4 bases of the junction unmatched. The CDR3 DNA is TGTGCCACCGATAGCGGGGACAATGAGCAGTTCTTC. Protein product: CATDSGDNEQFF.

V is TRBV5-1 and J is TRBJ2-5; tentatively, D is TRBD2 (6 bases). The length of the CDR3 is 13 residues. Germline V lookup: CDR1 SGHRS, CDR2 YFSETQ. V was trimmed by 4 bases and J by 4 bases, leaving 11 bases between them. CDR3 nucleotide sequence: TGCGCCAGCAGCAACCGGGACTCAGAGACCCAGTACTTC. As protein: CASSNRDSETQYF.

V usage is TRBV5-4 and J usage is TRBJ2-2; 7 bases are shared with TRBD1. The CDR3 sequence is 15 residues long. With 0 bases clipped from V and 4 bases from J, the junction kept 3 bases outside the gene matches. Germline V gene sequence: CDR1 SGHNT, CDR2 YYREEE (reference sequence). CDR3: CASSLAGTVTGELFF. CDR3 nucleotide sequence: TGTGCCAGCAGCTTGGCCGGGACAGTCACCGGGGAGCTGTTTTTT.

The chain uses TRBV7-2 and TRBJ2-5; D is uncertain. Germline CDR1 reads SGHTA; CDR2 reads FQGNSA. V gave up 5 bases and J gave up 4 bases, with 11 bases separating them. The CDR3 totals 13 residues. The CDR3, as DNA: TGTGCCAGCAGCGAACCCCGGAGAGAGACCCAGTACTTC. The encoded protein is CASSEPRRETQYF.

The gene calls are TRBV7-9 and TRBJ2-5; TRBD1 matches 9 bases. CDR1 and CDR2 from the germline V gene are SEHNR and FQNEAQ (reference sequence). This CDR3 region has 13 residues. V shed 5 bases and J 5 bases; nucleotides not matched to a gene: 3. CDR3 amino acids: CASSPGQGETQYF. CDR3 DNA sequence: TGTGCCAGCAGCCCAGGACAGGGGGAGACCCAGTACTTC.

This clone has only one observation. The CDR3 sequence: CASSQHSGSQGEQFF. The CDR3 nucleotides read TGTGCCAGCAGCCAACATAGCGGGAGCCAGGGTGAGCAGTTCTTC. This chain connects TRBV5-4 to TRBJ2-1; 9 bases are shared with TRBD2. There are 15 residues in the CDR3. Germline V gene sequence: CDR1 SGHNT, CDR2 YYREEE (reference sequence). The ends lost 4 bases at V and 9 bases at J; junction bases unmatched: 11.

In DNA, the CDR3 is TGTGCCAGCAGCTTAGCGGGACAGGGGGCCTTCTATGGCTACACCTTC. This encodes CASSLAGQGAFYGYTF. The rearrangement joins TRBV7-2 to TRBJ1-2; 12 bases fit TRBD1. The CDR3 is made up of 16 amino acids. The V segment lost 0 bases and the J segment 4 bases; nucleotides outside the gene matches: 3. From germline, CDR1 is SGHTA and CDR2 FQGNSA.

This clone turned up a few times. The CDR3 is CASSQTGGGYGYTF. The CDR3, as DNA: TGTGCCAGCAGTCAGACAGGGGGCGGCTATGGCTACACCTTC. The chain uses TRBV2 and TRBJ1-2; 10 bases map to TRBD1. This CDR3 has 14 amino acids. Germline V lookup: CDR1 SNHLY, CDR2 FYNNEI. V dropped 5 bases and J dropped 4; count of bases not matched to a gene: 4.

The gene calls are TRBV5-1 and TRBJ2-3, with 10 positions matching TRBD2. V was pared by 4 bases and J by 6 bases, with 5 bases of the junction left unmatched. CDR1 SGHRS and CDR2 YFSETQ come from the germline V gene. The CDR3 has 14 residues. CDR3 in DNA: TGCGCCAGCAGCCTAGCGGGAGTGGGGGATACGCAGTATTTT. Protein: CASSLAGVGDTQYF.

The chain couples TRBV19 to TRBJ2-2; D is undetermined. Trimming cost V 2 bases and J 8 bases, with 6 bases left between them. Germline V gives CDR1 LNHDA, CDR2 SQIVND (reference sequence). The CDR3 is made up of 12 amino acids. CDR3 amino acids: CASSIRWGELFF. The DNA of the CDR3 is TGTGCCAGTAGTATACGGTGGGGGGAGCTGTTTTTT.